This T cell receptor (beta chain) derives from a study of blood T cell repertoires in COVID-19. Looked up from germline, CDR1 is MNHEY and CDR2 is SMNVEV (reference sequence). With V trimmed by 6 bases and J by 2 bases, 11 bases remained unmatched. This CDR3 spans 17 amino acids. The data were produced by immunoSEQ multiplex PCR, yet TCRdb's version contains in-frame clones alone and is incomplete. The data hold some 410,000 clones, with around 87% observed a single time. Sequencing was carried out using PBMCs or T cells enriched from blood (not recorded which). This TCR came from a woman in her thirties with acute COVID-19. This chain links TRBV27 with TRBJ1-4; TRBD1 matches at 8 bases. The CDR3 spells CASRDGQGTATNEKLFF. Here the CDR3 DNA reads TGTGCCAGCAGGGACGGACAGGGAACAGCTACTAATGAAAAACTGTTTTTT. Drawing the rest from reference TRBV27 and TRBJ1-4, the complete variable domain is EAQVTQNPRYLITVTGKKLTVTCSQNMNHEYMSWYRQDPGLGLRQIYYSMNVEVTDKGDVPEGYKVSRKEKRNFPLILESPSPNQTSLYFCASRDGQGTATNEKLFFGSGTQLSVL.